This TCR beta chain was captured by sequencing in a study of cytomegalovirus exposure and HLA in healthy donors. 60 Vbeta and 13 Jbeta primers were used in PCR. Repertoires were generated with immunoSEQ multiplex PCR, while TCRdb's copy carries only in-frame clones and drops some. The table records 150,000 or so clones, over 60% of them present only once. Trimming removed 3 bases from V and 4 bases from J, with 7 bases in between. CDR3 size: 13 residues. Germline V gene sequence: CDR1 KGHSH, CDR2 LQKENI. Notes on this clone: The same CDR3 arises from other DNA sequences in this sample as well.

The TCR was taken from a man aged 35 to 55 in good health and CMV-seropositive. The rearrangement joins TRBV18 to TRBJ1-3; maybe TRBD1 (6 bases). Sequenced material: PBMCs. The CDR3 protein is CASSPDRGNTIYF. For the CDR3, the DNA is TGTGCCAGCTCACCCGACAGGGGAAACACCATATATTTT.